This TCR beta chain was identified in a study of T-cell memory formation after mild COVID-19. Study as a whole: TCR clusters were largely donor specific.

V was shortened by 5 bases and J by 8 bases, with 15 bases between the two germline ends. CDR1 is DFQATT and CDR2 is SNEGSKA in the germline V gene (reference sequence). The CDR3 length is 12 residues. The study, taken as a whole, reports: Whereas later expanders leaned CD4+, clones contracting day 15 to 85 showed a balanced CD4/CD8 makeup. Among CD4+ contracting clones, most were CM and EM, and CD8+ ones EMRA.

Turning to this clonotype: Its target is not known.

The 5'RACE method, run with constant-segment primers, produced TCR alpha and TCR beta cDNA libraries (carrying sample barcodes and UMIs). Via MiXCR, TCRdb re-called the 5' RACE reads, giving one row per CDR3 protein. This table holds roughly 190,000 distinct CDR3 sequences, over 9.5% found once. The sample comprised PBMCs or a T cell subset sorted from them (not recorded which). The sequence was collected from a man younger than 30 who had mild COVID-19 (a few samples of this study predate the infection). Cell type and time point are not known. This rearrangement joins TRBV20-1 to TRBJ1-2, with no clear D. The CDR3 region is CSAQDGLGGYTF. Here the CDR3 DNA reads TGCAGTGCTCAGGACGGCCTTGGAGGCTACACCTTC.